Presented here are 8 T cell receptor beta chains from one specimen sequenced in a study of identical twins. One entry per CDR3 protein, called by TCRdb with MiXCR from the 5' RACE reads. The sample includes 240,000 or so distinct CDR3 sequences, 5.5% to 7% of them seen just once. The sample was also linked to a second study, of yellow fever vaccine responses in identical twins.

Sequenced material: memory (CD45RO+) T cells sorted from blood. The receptors come from a woman younger than 35 in good health.

This clonotype came up many times. The rearrangement links TRBV12-3 or TRBV12-4 to TRBJ1-6; D is possibly TRBD1 (5 bases). Trimming removed 6 bases at V and 9 bases at J, with 9 bases between. The CDR3 totals 12 residues. DNA of the CDR3: TGTGCCAGCAGGCTGGGGGGTTCACCCCTCCACTTT. Residues: CASRLGGSPLHF.

This clonotype was seen a few times. V usage is TRBV29-1 and J usage is TRBJ2-1, with D unresolved. The germline gives CDR1 SQVTM, CDR2 ANQGSEA. This CDR3 has 13 residues. The V gene lost 0 bases and the J gene lost 7 bases, with 10 bases spanning the gap. The chain's CDR3 is CSVEEQAGNEQFF. The CDR3 nucleotides are TGCAGCGTTGAAGAGCAGGCTGGGAATGAGCAGTTCTTC.

This clonotype was detected a few times. The chain is built from TRBV5-1 and TRBJ2-1, with 8 bases that match TRBD1. The V gene end was trimmed by 4 bases and the J gene end by 7 bases; junction bases not matched to a gene: 10. CDR1 and CDR2 from the germline V gene are SGHRS and YFSETQ. The CDR3 has 15 residues. The CDR3 here is CASSPRQGMGNEQFF. CDR3 DNA sequence: TGCGCCAGCAGCCCAAGACAGGGGATGGGGAATGAGCAGTTCTTC.

V gene TRBV12-3 or TRBV12-4 combines with J gene TRBJ1-1, with TRBD1 matching over 11 bases. V was clipped by 6 bases and J by 4 bases; unmatched bases: 4. The CDR3 loop spans 14 amino acids. The CDR3 sequence is CASRSGTGGTEAFF. CDR3 coding DNA: TGTGCCAGCAGGTCCGGGACAGGGGGCACTGAAGCTTTCTTT.

V and J are TRBV7-2 and TRBJ1-2; 7 positions agree with TRBD1. V was clipped by 5 bases and J by 1 base; unmatched bases: 10. CDR1 is SGHTA and CDR2 is FQGNSA in the germline V gene. This CDR3 comprises 16 residues. This CDR3 is CASSPPPGTVNYGYTF. As DNA, the CDR3 is TGTGCCAGCAGCCCCCCACCCGGGACAGTTAACTATGGCTACACCTTC.

This chain connects TRBV20-1 to TRBJ2-2; D may be TRBD2 (5 bases). Germline loops: CDR1 DFQATT, CDR2 SNEGSKA (reference sequence). Trimming pared 1 base from V and 7 bases from J, leaving 10 bases between. The CDR3 spans 13 residues. The CDR3 DNA is TGCAGTGCTAGAGGACCCGGGGTCGGGGAGCTGTTTTTT. It translates to CSARGPGVGELFF.

The chain uses TRBV20-1 and TRBJ2-1, with D possibly being TRBD1 or TRBD2 (6 bases each). The CDR3 is made up of 14 amino acids. In germline, CDR1 is DFQATT, CDR2 SNEGSKA (reference sequence). Trimming stripped 4 bases from V and 8 bases from J, with 18 bases between. The CDR3 spells CSATGARKVDEQFF. The CDR3 DNA is TGCAGTGCTACGGGGGCTAGAAAGGTAGATGAGCAGTTCTTC.

J is TRBJ2-7 and V is TRBV20-1; D gene uncertain. The CDR3 sequence is 13 residues long. Trimming cost V 6 bases and J 2 bases, with 14 bases left between them. CDR1 is DFQATT, CDR2 SNEGSKA, per germline (reference sequence). The CDR3 DNA reads TGCAGTGCAAAGCTTTTGGTAACCTACGAGCAGTACTTC. Protein product: CSAKLLVTYEQYF.